Listed below are T cell receptor beta chains from one sample, sequenced in a study of T-cell reconstitution after alpha-beta-depleted transplantation in children. TCRdb called the PCR reads again in MiXCR, with one record for every CDR3 protein. In the table there are 98,000 or so distinct CDR3 sequences, around 22% of which are singletons. The sequences come from PBMCs, collected before TCRalphabeta/CD19-depleted stem cell transplant. Source of these receptors: a boy aged 2 to 10 with acute lymphoblastic leukemia, due to receive a stem cell transplant. Each CDR3 is given with its conserved first and last residue. D genes are given only for firm matches. Not every row has a clone size; where given, it reads once, few, many or a size class.

D gene: .
J gene: TRBJ2-1
V gene: TRBV7-9
clone size: many
CDR3 DNA: TGTGCCAGCAGCTCGGGGGATTTCTACAATGAGCAGTTCTTC
CDR3 protein: CASSSGDFYNEQFF

D gene: TRBD1
J gene: TRBJ1-1
V gene: TRBV6-2/TRBV6-3
clone size: few
CDR3 DNA: TGTGCCAGCAGTCTCGGACAGGGGCCCACTGAAGCTTTCTTT
CDR3 protein: CASSLGQGPTEAFF

D gene: .
J gene: TRBJ2-7
V gene: TRBV20-1
clone size: medium-sized
CDR3 DNA: TGCAGTGCCCCCCCCCAGGGAAGGACGAACGAGCAGTACTTC
CDR3 protein: CSAPPQGRTNEQYF

D gene: .
J gene: TRBJ2-7
V gene: TRBV5-5
clone size: .
CDR3 DNA: TGTGCCAGCAGCCTTGAACGGGGGTTTTTCTCCTACGAGCAGTACTTC
CDR3 protein: CASSLERGFFSYEQYF

D gene: TRBD2
J gene: TRBJ2-1
V gene: TRBV20-1
clone size: many
CDR3 DNA: TGCAGTGCTGCCCCGGCTAGCGGGCCCTACAATGAGCAGTTCTTC
CDR3 protein: CSAAPASGPYNEQFF

D gene: TRBD2
J gene: TRBJ2-1
V gene: TRBV7-8
clone size: .
CDR3 DNA: TGTGCCAGCAGCTTAGCGGGACTAGCGATCAATGAGCAGTTCTTC
CDR3 protein: CASSLAGLAINEQFF

D gene: .
J gene: TRBJ2-1
V gene: TRBV13
clone size: few
CDR3 DNA: TGTGCCAGCAGCTTAGAGACGCAGTACAATGAGCAGTTCTTC
CDR3 protein: CASSLETQYNEQFF

D gene: TRBD2
J gene: TRBJ2-5
V gene: TRBV5-1
clone size: .
CDR3 DNA: TGCGCCAGCAGCTGGACTAGCGGTGAGACCCAGTACTTC
CDR3 protein: CASSWTSGETQYF

D gene: .
J gene: TRBJ2-2
V gene: TRBV7-3
clone size: many
CDR3 DNA: TGTGCCAGCGGTCAGAACACCGGGGAGCTGTTTTTT
CDR3 protein: CASGQNTGELFF

D gene: TRBD2
J gene: TRBJ2-5
V gene: TRBV27
clone size: .
CDR3 DNA: TGTGCCAGCAGTTTGCAGGGACTAGGGGTAGAGACCCAGTACTTC
CDR3 protein: CASSLQGLGVETQYF

D gene: TRBD1
J gene: TRBJ1-5
V gene: TRBV12-3/TRBV12-4
clone size: few
CDR3 DNA: TGTGCCAGCAGCCCCGACAGGGAGGGTCAGCCCCAGCATTTT
CDR3 protein: CASSPDREGQPQHF

D gene: .
J gene: TRBJ1-1
V gene: TRBV18
clone size: .
CDR3 DNA: TGTGCCAGCTCACCAACAAAGGGCGGCCGTGAAGCTTTCTTT
CDR3 protein: CASSPTKGGREAFF

D gene: TRBD2
J gene: TRBJ2-5
V gene: TRBV30
clone size: .
CDR3 DNA: TGTGCCTGCAAGAGGACTAGCGGCTTACAAGAGACCCAGTACTTC
CDR3 protein: CACKRTSGLQETQYF

D gene: .
J gene: TRBJ1-2
V gene: TRBV28
clone size: .
CDR3 DNA: TGTGCCAGCACGGTGGGGCCTGGCGGCTACACCTTC
CDR3 protein: CASTVGPGGYTF

D gene: TRBD2
J gene: TRBJ2-1
V gene: TRBV6-1
clone size: .
CDR3 DNA: TGTGCCAGCAGTGAACTAGCGGGGAACTACAATGAGCAGTTCTTC
CDR3 protein: CASSELAGNYNEQFF

D gene: .
J gene: TRBJ2-1
V gene: TRBV9
clone size: .
CDR3 DNA: TGTGTGAGACCGGGCAATGAGCAGTTCTTC
CDR3 protein: CVRPGNEQFF

D gene: TRBD2
J gene: TRBJ2-3
V gene: TRBV11-2
clone size: .
CDR3 DNA: TGTGCCAGCAGCTTAGTTGGGGCCGGGACTAGACACACAGATACGCAGTATTTT
CDR3 protein: CASSLVGAGTRHTDTQYF

D gene: TRBD1
J gene: TRBJ2-5
V gene: TRBV6-2/TRBV6-3
clone size: .
CDR3 DNA: TGTGCCAGCAGTTCCAGGGGGCGCGAGACCCAGTACTTC
CDR3 protein: CASSSRGRETQYF

D gene: .
J gene: TRBJ2-5
V gene: TRBV7-2
clone size: .
CDR3 DNA: TGTGCCAGCAGCCGGGACCGAGGAGAGACCCAGTACTTC
CDR3 protein: CASSRDRGETQYF

D gene: TRBD2
J gene: TRBJ2-7
V gene: TRBV4-3
clone size: few
CDR3 DNA: TGCGCCAGCAGCCGGGGGACTAGCGTAGACGAGCAGTACTTC
CDR3 protein: CASSRGTSVDEQYF

D gene: TRBD1
J gene: TRBJ2-1
V gene: TRBV7-9
clone size: .
CDR3 DNA: TGTGCCAGCAGCTTAGCGCTGGGACAGCAGTACAATGAGCAGTTCTTC
CDR3 protein: CASSLALGQQYNEQFF

D gene: TRBD2
J gene: TRBJ2-1
V gene: TRBV27
clone size: .
CDR3 DNA: TGTGCCAGCAGTTTCGGACTAGCGGGAATTAATGAGCAGTTCTTC
CDR3 protein: CASSFGLAGINEQFF

D gene: TRBD1
J gene: TRBJ2-7
V gene: TRBV7-9
clone size: .
CDR3 DNA: TGTGCCAGCTCACGAAGGGGACAGAGAGTGATGTACGAGCAGTACTTC
CDR3 protein: CASSRRGQRVMYEQYF

D gene: .
J gene: TRBJ2-3
V gene: TRBV12-3/TRBV12-4
clone size: few
CDR3 DNA: TGTGCCAGCAGTCAAATAGCGGAGAGGGGTGATACGCAGTATTTT
CDR3 protein: CASSQIAERGDTQYF

D gene: .
J gene: TRBJ1-5
V gene: TRBV29-1
clone size: .
CDR3 DNA: TGCAGCGTTCTTGTACAGGGTCGCGGAGATCAGCCCCAGCATTTT
CDR3 protein: CSVLVQGRGDQPQHF

D gene: .
J gene: TRBJ2-1
V gene: TRBV27
clone size: .
CDR3 DNA: TGTGCCAGCAGTTTATCGGCGGTGATTGCCTACAATGAGCAGTTCTTC
CDR3 protein: CASSLSAVIAYNEQFF

D gene: .
J gene: TRBJ2-2
V gene: TRBV20-1
clone size: many
CDR3 DNA: TGCAGTGCGTCCCCGGACACTAACACCGGGGAGCTGTTTTTT
CDR3 protein: CSASPDTNTGELFF

D gene: .
J gene: TRBJ1-4
V gene: TRBV2
clone size: .
CDR3 DNA: TGTGCCAGCAGACCCCCCGTCTCTGTGGTGGAGAAACTGTTTTTT
CDR3 protein: CASRPPVSVVEKLFF

D gene: .
J gene: TRBJ2-5
V gene: TRBV6-2/TRBV6-3
clone size: few
CDR3 DNA: TGTGCCAGCAGTAAATCTTACATACAGGAGAGAGAGACCCAGTACTTC
CDR3 protein: CASSKSYIQERETQYF

D gene: TRBD1
J gene: TRBJ1-6
V gene: TRBV28
clone size: once
CDR3 DNA: TGTGCCAGCAGTCCGACAGGGGTTGGCTCACCCCTCCCTTTT
CDR3 protein: CASSPTGVGSPLPF

D gene: TRBD1
J gene: TRBJ2-3
V gene: TRBV25-1
clone size: .
CDR3 DNA: TGTGCCAGCAGTGAACTAGACAGGGACACAGATACGCAGTATTTT
CDR3 protein: CASSELDRDTDTQYF

D gene: .
J gene: TRBJ2-3
V gene: TRBV5-1
clone size: many
CDR3 DNA: TGCGCCAGCAGCTTGGTGGGCAGGAGCGGCACAGATACGCAGTATTTT
CDR3 protein: CASSLVGRSGTDTQYF

D gene: TRBD2
J gene: TRBJ2-2
V gene: TRBV12-3/TRBV12-4
clone size: once
CDR3 DNA: TGTGCCAGCACCGGACTAGCGGGTGGCTATGGGTATGGAACCGGGGAGCTGTTTTTT
CDR3 protein: CASTGLAGGYGYGTGELFF

D gene: .
J gene: TRBJ2-1
V gene: TRBV27
clone size: few
CDR3 DNA: TGTGCCAGCAGTCCGCGAACCGGGACCTCCTCCAATGAGCAGTTCTTC
CDR3 protein: CASSPRTGTSSNEQFF

D gene: .
J gene: TRBJ2-7
V gene: TRBV7-8
clone size: few
CDR3 DNA: TGTGCCAGCAGCGGGGGCCGTTACTACGAGCAGTACTTC
CDR3 protein: CASSGGRYYEQYF

D gene: .
J gene: TRBJ1-2
V gene: TRBV5-1
clone size: few
CDR3 DNA: TGCGCCAGCAGCTTGGCACCCGAGGGGGGCTACACCTTC
CDR3 protein: CASSLAPEGGYTF

D gene: TRBD1
J gene: TRBJ2-2
V gene: TRBV10-1
clone size: .
CDR3 DNA: TGCGCCAGCAAAGGACAGGGGGCGCATACCGCGAACACCGGGGAGCTGTTTTTT
CDR3 protein: CASKGQGAHTANTGELFF

D gene: TRBD2
J gene: TRBJ2-7
V gene: TRBV12-3/TRBV12-4
clone size: many
CDR3 DNA: TGTGCCAGCACCCGGAGAGCGGGGCCTTCCTACGAGCAGTACTTC
CDR3 protein: CASTRRAGPSYEQYF

D gene: TRBD2
J gene: TRBJ2-7
V gene: TRBV20-1
clone size: few
CDR3 DNA: TGCAGTGCTCCAGAACCCGCTAGCGGAGGGCCCTACGAGCAGTACTTC
CDR3 protein: CSAPEPASGGPYEQYF

D gene: .
J gene: TRBJ2-3
V gene: TRBV5-6
clone size: .
CDR3 DNA: TGTGCCAGCAGCCGTACCCGGGGCGGGAAGGAGCAGTATTTT
CDR3 protein: CASSRTRGGKEQYF

D gene: .
J gene: TRBJ2-7
V gene: TRBV5-1
clone size: few
CDR3 DNA: TGCGCCAGCAGCTTGGTCTACGAGGGGTCAGAGCAGTACTTC
CDR3 protein: CASSLVYEGSEQYF